This T cell receptor (beta chain) was sequenced for a study of OX40 agonist ivuxolimab in advanced cancers. Notes on the research overall: Ivuxolimab was a fully human IgG2 agonistic monoclonal antibody targeting the costimulatory receptor OX40 (CD134). Intravenous ivuxolimab was administered to patients every 2 weeks at six dose levels: 0.01, 0.1, 0.3, 1.5, 3 and 10 mg/kg. Of the approximately 50 dose-escalation patients, hepatocellular carcinoma was present in roughly 19, melanoma in around 15, renal cell carcinoma in 9 and head and neck cancer in 9. In the dose-escalation cohort, approximately 82% of patients were male, and the mean age was around 65 years with a range of about 20 to 79. Patients were allowed to have had prior anti-PD-1, anti-PD-L1 or anti-CTLA-4 therapy, and around two fifths of the dose-escalation patients had been treated with checkpoint inhibitors. Partial responses occurred in three dose-escalation patients: two with cutaneous melanoma and one with hepatocellular carcinoma. The purpose of peripheral TCRbeta sequencing was to test whether ivuxolimab changed TCR sequence diversity and led to clonal T-cell expansion. The paper covers the monotherapy dose-escalation part of the phase I ivuxolimab trial, which included N of about 56 patients. Summary of the overall study and its limitations: Which antigens the clonally expanded peripheral T cells were specific for was not determined. Low levels of normalized T-cell clonal expansion were also shown by some nonresponding patients. Partial responders in the 0.1-3.0 mg/kg groups had among the lowest normalized peripheral clonal expansion, especially among CD8+ T cells. At doses of 0.1 to 3.0 mg/kg, clonal expansion of both CD4+ and CD8+ blood T cells was observed from baseline to week 6. After ivuxolimab, expanded clones were on average more numerous among CD8+ T cells than among CD4+ T cells.

A remark on this clone: No cognate antigen has been identified for it. It has no much larger one-base neighbor in the sample; base qualities were not kept.

Patients with autoimmune disease history or receiving systemic immunosuppression were excluded from the trial. Peripheral blood for TCR sequencing was drawn from every dose cohort at baseline, at cycle 4 day 1 and at cycle 7 day 1. The samples were taken from a phase I, first-in-human, multicenter, open-label dose-escalation trial of ivuxolimab. The trial enrolled adults with locally advanced or metastatic head and neck squamous cell, hepatocellular, melanoma or renal cell carcinoma. Before TCR sequencing, CD4+ T cells and CD8+ T cells were sorted from peripheral blood as separate populations. V loses 5 bases, J loses 1 base, and the germline ends lie 15 bases apart. CDR3 length: 16 amino acids, cysteine to phenylalanine. Left in the record is the CDR3 DNA by itself, 48 bases read in frame from the first base. Per the germline V gene (reference sequence), PRHDT is the CDR1 and FYEKMQ is the CDR2.

Genomic DNA was extracted from sorted cells for sequencing of the TCRbeta CDR3 region. The immunoSEQ Assay was used for sequencing of TCRbeta CDR3 regions. TCRdb stores this immuneACCESS table with in-frame sequences only. Part of the clones is absent; in the studies checked, under half of the shortfall reflects unresolved V genes, and no reason is known for the rest. Counted in this sample were around 25,000 clones; under 80% of them appeared once. Around 15% of the sample lies in the top ten. This material consisted of CD4+ or CD8+ T cells sorted from blood, taken in a trial of the OX40 agonist ivuxolimab. The rearrangement joined TRBV13 to TRBJ2-4, with TRBD2 as a weak D call on 6 bases. The clonotype comes from an adult with an advanced solid tumor such as melanoma, head and neck, liver or kidney cancer. The nucleotide sequence is TGTGCCAGCAGCCCTTCTAGCGATCAGGCCAAAAACATTCAGTACTTC. Its translation reads: CASSPSSDQAKNIQYF.